This note documents a single T cell receptor beta chain sequence. Germline trimming cut 5 bases from V and 6 bases from J; bases unmatched to any gene: 8. The germline V gene encodes CDR1 SGHTA and CDR2 FQGNSA. The CDR3 runs 15 residues. The sample comes from a study of OX40 agonist ivuxolimab in advanced cancers. This table comes from immunoSEQ multiplex PCR, and its TCRdb copy is limited to in-frame clones, with some not included. The repertoire has some 98,000 clones, roughly 84% of them found once; the top ten carry about 0.29%. This chain joins TRBV7-2 and TRBJ2-2; 8 bases are shared with TRBD2. Here the sequenced sample was CD4+ or CD8+ T cells sorted from blood, taken in a trial of the OX40 agonist ivuxolimab. This receptor was obtained from an adult with an advanced solid tumor such as melanoma, head and neck, liver or kidney cancer. Here the CDR3 reads CASSQGLAGAGELFF. The CDR3 DNA is TGTGCCAGCAGCCAAGGACTAGCCGGGGCCGGGGAGCTGTTTTTT.